This entry is about one TCR beta chain. This clonotype was seen at least ten times. No cognate antigen has been identified for it. No quality values exist for individual bases; no much larger clone is one base distant. Receptor libraries were prepared by RT-PCR. Data came from an Illumina HiSeq 2500. TCRdb applied fastp at Q25 and MiXCR to the public reads, then kept only in-frame beta chains. CDR3 protein duplicates are merged, each entry listing the most common genes and DNA. The sample table shows about 310,000 distinct CDR3 sequences, and 20% to 25% are seen once. The top ten constitute 10% to 13% of the sample. CDR1 and CDR2 are drawn from the germline V gene (reference sequence): DFQATT, SNEGSKA. V drops 0 bases and J drops 0 bases, leaving 8 bases in between. The CDR3 runs 14 residues from the cysteine to the phenylalanine. Only the CDR3 portion is preserved as DNA: 42 bases, with reading frame beginning at the first base.

This record comes from a study of response to subunit inactivated influenza vaccine listed by TCRdb under 2018. With regard to the full study: The study used deep quantitative T cell receptor repertoire profiling to track responses to a trivalent subunit inactivated influenza vaccine.

The study at large found these results: The authors proposed that each seasonal influenza vaccination may bring in only a limited number of new T cells.

The TCR comes from a man between 50 and 69 years old who received an inactivated influenza vaccine. Donor details come from another sample of the same person, matched by shared clones. This specimen was PBMCs from blood, taken less than 22 months after vaccination. The chain is encoded by TRBV20-1 joined to TRBJ1-1, with no confident D gene call. Here is the DNA: TGCAGTGCTAGAGATATAGCAATGAACACTGAAGCTTTCTTT. It is translated as CSARDIAMNTEAFF.